The 26 T cell receptor beta chains below were found in one sample sequenced in a study of persistence of HIV-infected CD4 T cells. Overlapping HIV-1 Gag 15-mer peptides at approximately 1 ug per peptide per mL were used. Sorted nonresponding memory CD4+ T cells were CD40L-negative, CD69-negative, CD45RO-high. The libraries were made with immunoSEQ version 4 in survey mode. TCRdb keeps only in-frame clones here, not all; method: immunoSEQ multiplex PCR. The sample has 30,000 to 45,000 clones; 75% to 85% are singletons. Their antigens are not known. The source material was cultured CD4+ T cells from PBMCs, sampled from a patient who received antiretroviral therapy. These receptor sequences come from an adult with HIV. The donor label of this sample is uncertain.

This chain links TRBV5-1 with TRBJ2-1, with D possibly being TRBD2 (5 bases). Per the germline V gene, CDR1 is SGHRS and CDR2 is YFSETQ. This CDR3 has 15 residues. With 2 bases removed from V and 2 bases from J, the gap between germline ends came to 11 bases. The CDR3 DNA reads as TGCGCCAGCAGCTTAAGCGGAGCTACCTACAATGAGCAGTTCTTC. Protein product: CASSLSGATYNEQFF.

The V gene is TRBV7-6, the J gene TRBJ2-1, with 9 positions matching TRBD2. Germline V lookup: CDR1 SGHVS, CDR2 FNYEAQ. V dropped 3 bases and J dropped 2; count of bases not matched to a gene: 11. The CDR3 sequence is 18 residues long. The CDR3 spells CASSFGPAGGLTYNEQFF. For the CDR3, the DNA is TGTGCCAGCAGCTTCGGTCCAGCGGGGGGTCTCACCTACAATGAGCAGTTCTTC.

The chain is built from TRBV19 and TRBJ1-2; tentative D call: TRBD1 (5 bases). Germline CDR1 is LNHDA and CDR2 is SQIVND (reference sequence). V was shortened by 7 bases and J by 5 bases, with 14 bases between the two germline ends. This CDR3 region has 13 residues. CDR3 amino acids: CASTGKGWYGYTF. The CDR3 nucleotides are TGTGCCAGTACAGGGAAGGGGTGGTATGGCTACACCTTC.

In its sample, this clone was seen a few times. V gene TRBV2 combines with J gene TRBJ2-2, with a possible D match to TRBD1 (6 bases). The ends were cut back, 3 bases at V and 4 bases at J, with 12 bases in the middle. Per the germline V gene, CDR1 is SNHLY and CDR2 is FYNNEI. This CDR3 has 15 residues. CDR3 DNA sequence: TGTGCCAGCAGTGACTCAGGGGCCTTCACCGGGGAGCTGTTTTTT. Protein product: CASSDSGAFTGELFF.

The count of this clone is one. V and J are TRBV6-1 and TRBJ2-4; unclear D gene. V lost 0 bases and J lost 3, with 12 bases in between. Germline lookup yields CDR1 MNHNS and CDR2 SASEGT. This CDR3 has 16 residues. CDR3 DNA sequence: TGTGCCAGCAGTGAAGCGCCTGATTACAGCAAAAACATTCAGTACTTC. Protein product: CASSEAPDYSKNIQYF.

The chain recombines TRBV19 with TRBJ1-6; 7 nucleotides align to TRBD1. Germline lookup yields CDR1 LNHDA and CDR2 SQIVND (reference sequence). The length of the CDR3 is 13 residues. V shed 9 bases and J 10 bases; nucleotides not matched to a gene: 9. The CDR3 bases are TGTGCCAGCGCGGACAGGTCCGAATCACCCCTCCACTTT. Its protein is CASADRSESPLHF.

DNA for the CDR3: TGTGCCAGCAGCCCGCTGGCAGGGGGTAATTCACCCCTCCACTTT. It translates to CASSPLAGGNSPLHF. The V call is TRBV14, the J call TRBJ1-6; 7 bases are a match to TRBD1. CDR3 size: 15 residues. Germline CDR1 and CDR2: SGHDN and FVKESK. Trimming removed 4 bases from V and 6 bases from J; junction bases left unmatched: 6.

V is TRBV9 and J is TRBJ2-2; D is unclear. CDR1 SGDLS and CDR2 YYNGEE come from the germline V gene. The V and J ends lost 3 bases and 3 bases respectively, with 9 bases between them. The CDR3 is 14 residues long. In nucleotides, the CDR3 is TGTGCCAGCAGCGCGGGCCGGGACACCGGGGAGCTGTTTTTT. This codes for CASSAGRDTGELFF.

The chain carries TRBV13 and TRBJ1-1; D uncertain. The V gene's germline CDR1 is PRHDT and CDR2 FYEKMQ (reference sequence). The CDR3 spans 14 residues. V was trimmed by 4 bases and J by 1 base, leaving 10 bases between them. Here the CDR3 reads CASSSLWQNTEAFF. The CDR3 region has the DNA TGTGCCAGCAGCTCCCTGTGGCAGAACACTGAAGCTTTCTTT.

The CDR3: CATRTGGNQPQHF. The CDR3 nucleotides are TGTGCCACCCGGACAGGAGGCAATCAGCCCCAGCATTTT. The chain combines TRBV6-5 with TRBJ1-5; TRBD1 matches 7 bases. Germline V gene sequence: CDR1 MNHEY, CDR2 SVGAGI. The ends lost 10 bases at V and 2 bases at J; junction bases unmatched: 5. The CDR3 has 13 residues.

The V gene is TRBV27, the J gene TRBJ1-1; TRBD1 matches at 7 bases. Germline V lookup: CDR1 MNHEY, CDR2 SMNVEV (reference sequence). J lost 9 bases, V lost 3 bases, and 10 bases had no gene match. This CDR3 spans 14 amino acids. CDR3 region: CASSLHRQGAQAFF. Written as DNA, the CDR3 is TGTGCCAGCAGTTTGCACCGACAGGGAGCTCAAGCTTTCTTT.

This clone was observed a handful of times. V is TRBV19 and J is TRBJ1-5; possibly TRBD1 for D (6 bases). Germline CDR1 is LNHDA and CDR2 is SQIVND (reference sequence). CDR3 size: 15 residues. V shed 6 bases and J shed 3 bases, with 15 bases lying between them. Written as DNA, the CDR3 is TGTGCCAGTAGCCGGGCGGCAGGGGTCAATCAGCCCCAGCATTTT. Translating gives CASSRAAGVNQPQHF.

The chain joins TRBV5-6 to TRBJ2-4, with 8 bases aligning to TRBD2. Germline CDR1 SGHDT, CDR2 YYEEEE. Unmatched junction bases numbered 5, after V lost 2 bases and J lost 7 bases. CDR3 length equals 14 residues. The CDR3 protein is CASSFGRGVNIQYF. In nucleotides, the CDR3 is TGTGCCAGCAGCTTTGGGCGGGGGGTGAACATTCAGTACTTC.

The chain recombines TRBV3-1 (or the pseudogene TRBV3-2) with TRBJ2-3; D is unresolved. From germline, CDR1 is LGHDT and CDR2 YNNKEL (reference sequence). The CDR3 length is 14 residues. The V end lost 3 bases, the J end lost 3 bases, and 10 bases lay between the germline ends. CDR3 loop: CASSQMAHTDTQYF. The CDR3 region has the DNA TGTGCCAGCAGCCAGATGGCCCATACAGATACGCAGTATTTT.

This chain joins TRBV30 and TRBJ1-3; tentative D call: TRBD1 (5 bases). Germline-derived CDR1 and CDR2 are GTSNPN and SVGIG (reference sequence). Trimming cost V 0 bases and J 6 bases, with 12 bases left between them. This CDR3 region has 14 residues. Here the CDR3 reads CAWSVIGTQNTIYF. CDR3 bases: TGTGCCTGGAGTGTAATTGGGACTCAAAACACCATATATTTT.

The rearrangement uses TRBV27 and TRBJ2-7, with a tentative D call TRBD1 (6 bases). Trimming stripped 6 bases from V and 6 bases from J, with 15 bases between. This CDR3 is built from 13 residues. Germline values: CDR1 MNHEY, CDR2 SMNVEV (reference sequence). Here the CDR3 reads CASSPNGGTEQYF. The CDR3 DNA sequence: TGTGCCAGCAGCCCAAATGGGGGCACCGAGCAGTACTTC.

This chain connects TRBV10-3 to TRBJ2-1; 15 bases are shared with TRBD2. Germline CDR1 reads ENHRY; CDR2 reads SYGVKD. The junction had 13 bases not matched to a gene; V was cut back by 11 bases and J by 8 bases. The CDR3 covers 16 residues. CDR3 nucleotide sequence: TGTGCCCAAAGCCGGACTAGCGGGGGGGCCGATTATGAGCAGTTCTTC. Translating gives CAQSRTSGGADYEQFF.

V is TRBV6-5 and J is TRBJ1-2; the D is unclear. Germline CDR1 and CDR2: MNHEY and SVGAGI. CDR3 size: 14 residues. V was pared by 6 bases and J by 2 bases, with 13 bases between. The CDR3 region is CASSGELGNYGYTF. The CDR3 DNA follows: TGTGCCAGCAGCGGGGAGCTTGGGAACTATGGCTACACCTTC.

The V and J genes are TRBV6-1 and TRBJ2-7; D assignment may be TRBD1 or TRBD2 (6 bases each). The CDR3 loop spans 14 amino acids. CDR1 is MNHNS and CDR2 is SASEGT in the germline V gene. The germline V and J ends were trimmed by 4 bases and 4 bases, with 14 bases remaining between them. CDR3 protein: CASSVADRSYEQYV. The CDR3 DNA sequence: TGTGCCAGCAGTGTAGCGGACAGATCTTACGAGCAGTACGTC.

The genes are TRBV25-1 and TRBJ1-2, with 7 positions matching TRBD1. The CDR3 is 15 residues long. Germline-derived CDR1 and CDR2 are MGHDK and SYGVNS. Unmatched junction bases numbered 5, after V lost 3 bases and J lost 1 base. The CDR3 region is CASSDRGEYNYGYTF. The CDR3 DNA follows: TGTGCCAGCAGTGACAGGGGGGAATATAACTATGGCTACACCTTC.

The rearrangement links TRBV7-2 to TRBJ1-2; D is uncertain. The CDR3 is 15 amino acids. CDR1 and CDR2 (germline): SGHTA, FQGNSA. Trimming took off 5 bases at V and 1 base at J, with 14 bases between the two ends. The CDR3 sequence: CASSPATNVNYGYTF. DNA of the CDR3: TGTGCCAGCAGCCCCGCCACCAACGTTAACTATGGCTACACCTTC.

The V gene is TRBV19, the J gene TRBJ2-5; 9 bases map to TRBD2. The CDR3 totals 16 residues. Per germline, CDR1 LNHDA and CDR2 SQIVND (reference sequence). With 5 bases clipped from V and 2 bases from J, the junction kept 9 bases outside the gene matches. The CDR3 protein is CASSPLRSGGQETQYF. The CDR3 DNA is TGTGCCAGTAGTCCCCTCCGGAGCGGGGGGCAAGAGACCCAGTACTTC. Full variable domain (rest looked up from reference TRBV19 and TRBJ2-5): DGGITQSPKYLFRKEGQNVTLSCEQNLNHDAMYWYRQDPGQGLRLIYYSQIVNDFQKGDIAEGYSVSREKKESFPLTVTSAQKNPTAFYLCASSPLRSGGQETQYFGPGTRLLVL.

This rearrangement joins TRBV19 to TRBJ1-2; D not certain. CDR3 length: 15 residues. Looked up from germline, CDR1 is LNHDA and CDR2 is SQIVND (reference sequence). V shed 7 bases and J shed 4 bases, with 19 bases lying between them. The chain's CDR3 is CASTSGLLRVYGYTF. CDR3 DNA: TGTGCCAGTACCTCGGGTCTTCTTCGTGTCTATGGCTACACCTTC.

V is TRBV9 and J is TRBJ2-3; D is perhaps TRBD1 (5 bases). The CDR3 loop spans 15 amino acids. Looked up from germline, CDR1 is SGDLS and CDR2 is YYNGEE. V was trimmed by 0 bases and J by 6 bases, leaving 14 bases between them. CDR3 DNA sequence: TGTGCCAGCAGCGTAGAAGGGGCGTTATTGGATACGCAGTATTTT. It encodes CASSVEGALLDTQYF.

This chain connects TRBV5-6 to TRBJ2-3; 8 nucleotides match TRBD1. The CDR3 runs to 15 residues. The germline V gene has CDR1 SGHDT and CDR2 YYEEEE. J was trimmed by 5 bases and V by 0 bases; bases with no gene match: 5. The CDR3 protein is CASSLEAGGRDTQYF. CDR3 sequence (DNA): TGTGCCAGCAGCTTGGAAGCAGGGGGCAGAGATACGCAGTATTTT.

The J gene is TRBJ1-2, the V gene TRBV6-1; 9 nucleotides line up with TRBD1. The germline V gene has CDR1 MNHNS and CDR2 SASEGT. The V and J ends lost 1 base and 7 bases, in that order; junction bases with no gene match: 4. This CDR3 spans 14 amino acids. CDR3 amino acids: CASSEEDRGAGYTF. In DNA, the CDR3 is TGTGCCAGCAGTGAAGAGGACAGGGGAGCTGGCTACACCTTC.